This TCR beta chain was documented in a study of early T cells in non-severe SARS-CoV-2 infection. This CDR3 is 14 amino acids long. V was clipped by 2 bases and J by 0 bases, with 7 bases between them. In germline, CDR1 is SNHLY, CDR2 FYNNEI. This clonotype was detected only a few times. Tagging with unique molecular identifiers was applied to individual cDNA molecules. Via MiXCR, TCRdb re-called the 5' RACE reads, giving one row per CDR3 protein. The sample includes about 67,000 distinct CDR3 sequences, less than 12% of them seen just once. This receptor was taken from an adult who was a healthcare worker with PCR-confirmed SARS-CoV-2 infection or an uninfected control (not recorded which). V gene TRBV2 combines with J gene TRBJ1-1; D gene unclear. Sample: whole blood, taken at baseline. For the CDR3, the DNA is TGTGCCAGCAGTGAATCCCAGATGAACACTGAAGCTTTCTTT. Its translation: CASSESQMNTEAFF.